This record looks at one T cell receptor (beta chain) sequence and its context. The entry originates in a study of CDR3 diversity in severe acne. Trimming shortened V by 5 bases and J by 5 bases, and 13 bases separated the two germline ends. CDR3 length: 15 residues. Germline V CDR1 and CDR2: SGHTA, FQGTGA. TCRdb re-derived calls from the PCR reads in MiXCR, one entry per CDR3 protein. Seen here are about 90,000 distinct CDR3 sequences, 45% to 55% observed once, and the top ten hold roughly a tenth. The chain employs TRBV7-3 and TRBJ1-6; tentatively, D is TRBD1 (5 bases). This receptor was obtained from a male donor in good health, serving as a control. The sample taken for sequencing was blood. Here the CDR3 DNA reads TGTGCCAGCAGCGCCGGGACCGCGAATAATTCACCCCTCCACTTT. It codes for CASSAGTANNSPLHF.